The 16 T cell receptor beta chains below all came from one sample that was sequenced in a study of T-cell reconstitution after alpha-beta-depleted transplantation in children. Unique molecular identifiers featured in how the TCRbeta library was prepared. Via MiXCR, TCRdb re-called the PCR reads, giving one row per CDR3 protein. The sample has hundreds of thousands of distinct CDR3 sequences; 12% are singletons. The specimen was PBMCs from the stem cell graft donor, collected from the stem cell graft. The receptor source for this set is a human donor who donated a stem cell graft to a child with acute lymphoblastic leukemia.

The table lists this clonotype with many counts. The genes are TRBV10-3 and TRBJ2-7; TRBD1 agrees at 9 bases. Germline lookup yields CDR1 ENHRY and CDR2 SYGVKD. CDR3 length: 15 residues. The V and J ends lost 6 bases and 4 bases, in that order; junction bases with no gene match: 10. The CDR3 sequence is CAISARGQGTYEQYF. The CDR3 DNA reads TGTGCCATCAGCGCACGCGGACAGGGGACGTACGAGCAGTACTTC.

This clonotype was recorded once. The gene calls are TRBV7-2 and TRBJ2-7; TRBD1 matches at 7 bases. Germline V CDR1 and CDR2: SGHTA, FQGNSA. V shed 3 bases and J 2 bases; nucleotides not matched to a gene: 7. This CDR3 is 15 amino acids long. The CDR3 sequence is CASSFTGEGTYEQYF. The CDR3 bases are TGTGCCAGCAGCTTTACAGGGGAAGGAACCTACGAGCAGTACTTC.

This chain links TRBV15 with TRBJ1-1; 11 nucleotides align to TRBD1. This CDR3 has 16 residues. Per the germline V gene, CDR1 is LNHNV and CDR2 is YYDKDF (reference sequence). Germline trimming cut 1 base from V and 2 bases from J; bases unmatched to any gene: 3. CDR3 sequence reads: CATSRGRTGGNTEAFF. The CDR3 coding sequence is TGTGCCACCAGCAGAGGAAGGACAGGGGGCAACACTGAAGCTTTCTTT.

Note on this clonotype: This may be a read error, as it is one base from a much larger clone. This sequence joins TRBV9 and TRBJ2-2; D ambiguous. V shed 4 bases and J shed 4 bases, with 17 bases lying between them. There are 16 residues in the CDR3. The germline V gene has CDR1 SGDLS and CDR2 YYNGEE. In DNA form, the CDR3 reads TGTGCCAGCAGCTCGTGGCCCCGGTGGGCCACCGGGGAGCTGTTTTTT. Protein: CASSSWPRWATGELFF.

In this sample, this clonotype turned up many times. The rearrangement links TRBV18 to TRBJ1-2; a weak D match, TRBD1 (5 bases). V was shortened by 6 bases and J by 0 bases, with 17 bases between the two germline ends. Germline V gene lookup returns CDR1 KGHSH and CDR2 LQKENI. This CDR3 is built from 16 residues. This CDR3 reads CASSRQPPDPNYGYTF. DNA for the CDR3: TGTGCCAGCTCGCGACAGCCCCCGGACCCTAACTATGGCTACACCTTC. Full variable domain (outside the CDR3, taken from reference TRBV18 and TRBJ1-2): NAGVMQNPRHLVRRRGQEARLRCSPMKGHSHVYWYRQLPEEGLKFMVYLQKENIIDESGMPKERFSAEFPKEGPSILRIQQVVRGDSAAYFCASSRQPPDPNYGYTFGSGTRLTVV.

This clonotype was detected ten times or more. The chain employs TRBV10-3 and TRBJ2-1; D may be TRBD1 (6 bases). The germline V and J ends were trimmed by 5 bases and 4 bases, with 12 bases remaining between them. This CDR3 comprises 14 residues. Germline CDR1 and CDR2: ENHRY and SYGVKD. As DNA, the CDR3 is TGTGCCATCAGTCCGGGACAAAATTACAATGAGCAGTTCTTC. It is translated as CAISPGQNYNEQFF.

In its sample, this clonotype was seen many times. The CDR3 nucleotides are TGTGCCATCAGGGGGACGGATGAAAAACTGTTTTTT. Translation gives CAIRGTDEKLFF. The chain links TRBV10-3 to TRBJ1-4; possibly TRBD1 for D (5 bases). Trimming removed 6 bases at V and 6 bases at J, with 8 bases between. CDR3 length equals 12 residues. Germline values: CDR1 ENHRY, CDR2 SYGVKD.

The chain carries TRBV28 and TRBJ2-7; D is ambiguous. The CDR3 is made up of 14 amino acids. The germline V and J ends were trimmed by 5 bases and 3 bases, with 14 bases remaining between them. Germline CDR1 is MDHEN and CDR2 is SYDVKM. The CDR3 nucleotides read TGTGCCAGCAGTAATTTAAACCGGCGCTACGAGCAGTACTTC. This gives the protein CASSNLNRRYEQYF.

This clonotype was seen many times. J is TRBJ1-2 and V is TRBV12-3 or TRBV12-4, with 7 positions matching TRBD1. The junction had 7 bases not matched to a gene; V was cut back by 3 bases and J by 9 bases. The CDR3 totals 13 residues. Here the CDR3 DNA reads TGTGCCAGCAGTTTTCTCCGACAGGGAAGCTACACCTTC. Translated, it gives CASSFLRQGSYTF.

This clonotype was seen many times. The chain joins TRBV7-6 to TRBJ1-1, with a tentative D call TRBD1 (5 bases). V was trimmed by 1 base and J by 1 base, leaving 7 bases between them. The CDR3 extends over 14 amino acids. Germline CDR1 and CDR2: SGHVS and FNYEAQ. CDR3 DNA: TGTGCCAGCAGCTTAGGAGGGGCGAACACTGAAGCTTTCTTT. This encodes CASSLGGANTEAFF.

This clonotype appeared many times. This chain joins TRBV6-5 and TRBJ1-2, with D perhaps matching TRBD1 (5 bases). V lost 5 bases, J lost 8 bases, and 12 bases lay in between. This CDR3 is built from 12 residues. CDR1 is MNHEY, CDR2 SVGAGI, per germline. The CDR3 loop is CASSIRGIGYTF. The DNA for the CDR3 is TGTGCCAGCAGTATCCGGGGGATAGGCTACACCTTC.

The gene calls are TRBV4-2 and TRBJ2-2; weak D call: TRBD1 (6 bases). CDR3 length: 18 residues. The V gene's germline CDR1 is LGHNA and CDR2 YNFKEQ. With 3 bases removed from V and 4 bases from J, the gap between germline ends came to 21 bases. The CDR3 DNA reads TGTGCCAGCAGCCAGGGACACAACCGGGTTTTGAGCACCGGGGAGCTGTTTTTT. Protein product: CASSQGHNRVLSTGELFF.

The chain is built from TRBV19 and TRBJ2-1; D unresolved. This CDR3 is built from 14 residues. V lost 6 bases and J 0 bases, leaving 9 bases between the germline ends. Per germline, CDR1 LNHDA and CDR2 SQIVND (reference sequence). The CDR3 coding sequence is TGTGCCAGTAGGGCGAGGAGCTCCTACAATGAGCAGTTCTTC. Translated, it gives CASRARSSYNEQFF.

In its sample, this clonotype was seen many times. V gene TRBV5-1 combines with J gene TRBJ2-7, with unresolved D. This CDR3 has 15 residues. In germline, CDR1 is SGHRS, CDR2 YFSETQ. Trimming pared 1 base from V and 0 bases from J, leaving 11 bases between. CDR3 nucleotide sequence: TGCGCCAGCAGCTTGTGGCAGGTGGGCTCCTACGAGCAGTACTTC. Its translation: CASSLWQVGSYEQYF. Variable domain in full (rest from reference TRBV5-1 and TRBJ2-7): KAGVTQTPRYLIKTRGQQVTLSCSPISGHRSVSWYQQTPGQGLQFLFEYFSETQRNKGNFPGRFSGRQFSNSRSEMNVSTLELGDSALYLCASSLWQVGSYEQYFGPGTRLTVT.

For this clonotype: This may be a read error: a much more frequent sequence differs by one nucleotide. The chain uses TRBV29-1 and TRBJ2-7; weak D call: TRBD2 (5 bases). The germline V gene encodes CDR1 SQVTM and CDR2 ANQGSEA. The CDR3 totals 12 residues. Trimming took off 3 bases at V and 6 bases at J, with 12 bases between the two ends. In nucleotides, the CDR3 is TGCAGCGTTGACCAAGGGAGCTCCGAGCAGTACTTC. Residues: CSVDQGSSEQYF.

This clonotype was seen many times. V gene TRBV20-1 combines with J gene TRBJ2-1; D not resolved. The CDR3 is 17 residues long. The V and J ends lost 0 bases and 6 bases respectively, with 21 bases between them. CDR1 and CDR2 from the germline V gene are DFQATT and SNEGSKA (reference sequence). CDR3 in amino acids: CSARDSSTVAVVNEQFF. The DNA of the CDR3 is TGCAGTGCTAGAGATAGCTCCACAGTCGCGGTTGTCAATGAGCAGTTCTTC.